This entry is about one T cell receptor (beta chain). Its antigen is undetermined. Generated by immunoSEQ multiplex PCR, the TCRdb table keeps only in-frame clones and is missing some. The profile shows a few million clones, approximately 94% of them singletons. Germline V CDR1 and CDR2: SGHRS, YFSETQ. This CDR3 spans 15 amino acids. The V end was cut by 4 bases, the J end by 2 bases, with 12 bases between. Splitting the CD4+ cells yielded a CD45RA+ naive subset and a CD45RA-negative memory subset. The source of the sample is a study of shared clonotypes between healthy human individuals. General observations from the study: Rarefaction exposed incomplete sorted-subset sequencing despite large depth. Sample collection involved blood only; tissue repertoires are likely different.

This sequence was found in a young man in good health. Material for sequencing was naive CD4+ T cells sorted from blood. As to subset: CD45RA+ positively selected. V and J are TRBV5-1 and TRBJ2-2; the D is unclear. The CDR3 DNA reads as TGCGCCAGCAGCGAACCGGGTCGAAACACCGGGGAGCTGTTTTTT. It translates to CASSEPGRNTGELFF.